Sequencing of this T cell receptor (beta chain) was carried out in a study of cytomegalovirus exposure and HLA in healthy donors. PCR employed 60 Vbeta and 13 Jbeta primers. Profiling relied on immunoSEQ multiplex PCR, and the TCRdb table lists in-frame clones only, not all of them. The repertoire holds more than 150,000 clones, with around 80% as singletons. The V end lost 6 bases, the J end lost 3 bases, and 12 bases lay between the germline ends. Germline CDR1 SEHNR, CDR2 FQNEAQ (reference sequence). The CDR3 sequence is 13 residues long. Study-wide results and caveats: As immune exposure information, only CMV serostatus was available. Earlier analysis looked at TCR beta V segments, and most were productive about 87% or about 30% of the time.

Only one count was recorded for this clone. Its target is unknown. Input material: PBMCs. The chain links TRBV7-9 to TRBJ2-7, with D perhaps TRBD2 (5 bases). This TCR was recovered from a man aged 40-49 years in good health and CMV-seropositive. CDR3 residues: CASSQEGNYEQYF. The CDR3 region has the DNA TGTGCCAGCAGTCAAGAGGGTAACTACGAGCAGTACTTC.